A single sample gave rise to the 21 T cell receptor beta chains below, sequenced in a study of regulatory T cells in long-lasting Graves disease listed by TCRdb under 2021. Libraries were made using multiplex PCR. TCRdb shows the sequencer as Illumina HiSeq 4000. To build TCR beta libraries, CDR3 regions were amplified by Arm-PCR using iRepertoire HTBI primers. TCRdb trimmed the raw reads at Q25, called clones with MiXCR and kept productive beta chains. Rows are combined by CDR3 protein, so each entry shows the most common genes and DNA. This sample gives around 460,000 distinct CDR3 sequences in total; about a fifth of them show up just once. Roughly 7% of the sample is in the top ten clones. The sample's time point label is to be understood as: persistent/refractory GD, antithyroid drugs over 5 years with positive TRAb. For both TCR sequencing and RNA sequencing, RNA was extracted from PBMCs in TRIzol.

The starting material was peripheral blood mononuclear cells (PBMCs), obtained when the disease was refractory, from a patient treated with antithyroid drugs. The receptors here all came from a female donor with Graves disease.

This chain connects TRBV7-8 to TRBJ1-1; D call uncertain. CDR1 SGHVS and CDR2 FQNEAQ come from the germline V gene. The CDR3 runs 15 residues. Deletions cut 3 bases from V and 0 bases from J, with 11 bases between. CDR3 in amino acids: CASSFGRGMNTEAFF. The CDR3 bases are TGTGCCAGCAGCTTCGGACGGGGAATGAACACTGAAGCTTTCTTT. The full variable domain, its missing parts supplied by reference TRBV7-8 and TRBJ1-1, is GAGVSQSPRYKVAKRGQDVALRCDPISGHVSLFWYQQALGQGPEFLTYFQNEAQLDKSGLPSDRFFAERPEGSVSTLKIQRTQQEDSAVYLCASSFGRGMNTEAFFGQGTRLTVV.

The V and J genes are TRBV14 and TRBJ2-3, with D perhaps matching TRBD1 (5 bases). CDR1 and CDR2 (germline): SGHDN, FVKESK. This CDR3 has 15 residues. Trimming removed 3 bases from V and 4 bases from J, with 14 bases in between. The CDR3 loop is CASSHLQGWADTQYF. Here the CDR3 DNA reads TGTGCCAGCAGCCATCTCCAGGGATGGGCAGATACGCAGTATTTT.

The chain uses TRBV5-1 and TRBJ1-2; 9 bases agree with TRBD1. The CDR3 sequence is 15 residues long. Germline V gives CDR1 SGHRS, CDR2 YFSETQ. V gave up 4 bases and J gave up 3 bases; unmatched junction bases: 7. The CDR3 region has the DNA TGCGCCAGCAGCCTACAGGGGGCGCCGGACTATGGCTACACCTTC. Translating it yields CASSLQGAPDYGYTF. The variable domain in full, with the rest retrieved from reference TRBV5-1 and TRBJ1-2, is KAGVTQTPRYLIKTRGQQVTLSCSPISGHRSVSWYQQTPGQGLQFLFEYFSETQRNKGNFPGRFSGRQFSNSRSEMNVSTLELGDSALYLCASSLQGAPDYGYTFGSGTRLTVV.

This clonotype was seen just once. The V call is TRBV28, the J call TRBJ2-2; the D call may be TRBD1 or TRBD2 (5 bases each). The CDR3 length is 15 residues. The germline CDR1 and CDR2 sequences are MDHEN and SYDVKM. V was cut by 7 bases and J by 4 bases, with 16 bases left in between. The CDR3 protein is CASTLRLGGTGELFF. Written as DNA, the CDR3 is TGTGCCAGCACCCTTCGGCTTGGGGGCACCGGGGAGCTGTTTTTT.

The chain employs TRBV20-1 and TRBJ1-1; a possible D gene is TRBD1 (6 bases). From germline, CDR1 is DFQATT and CDR2 SNEGSKA (reference sequence). V was cut by 1 base and J by 4 bases, with 16 bases left in between. This CDR3 is built from 15 residues. Here the CDR3 reads CSARGPGGPGTEAFF. The CDR3 DNA follows: TGCAGTGCTAGAGGACCCGGGGGGCCGGGCACTGAAGCTTTCTTT.

This CDR3 reads CASSSQSTDTQYF. The CDR3 region has the DNA TGTGCCAGCAGCTCGCAGAGCACAGATACGCAGTATTTT. The V and J genes are TRBV7-3 and TRBJ2-3; the D is unclear. In germline, CDR1 is SGHTA, CDR2 FQGTGA. The length of the CDR3 is 13 residues. V gave up 4 bases and J gave up 0 bases, with 5 bases separating them.

At least ten counts were recorded for this clonotype. The rearrangement uses TRBV20-1 and TRBJ1-1; TRBD1 might be the D (6 bases). CDR1 is DFQATT, CDR2 SNEGSKA, per germline (reference sequence). The CDR3 length is 14 residues. Trimming pared 4 bases from V and 3 bases from J, leaving 15 bases between. The CDR3 protein is CSAMNNRDDTEAFF. The CDR3 DNA reads TGCAGTGCTATGAATAACAGGGACGACACTGAAGCTTTCTTT.

This clonotype was counted between two and nine times. V gene TRBV20-1 combines with J gene TRBJ2-7; 9 nucleotides agree with TRBD2. Germline assignment: CDR1 DFQATT and CDR2 SNEGSKA (reference sequence). The CDR3 contains 17 residues. The trim removed 0 bases at V and 1 base at J, leaving 10 bases unmatched. The DNA for the CDR3 is TGCAGTGCTAGAGATCTTACAGGGCTAGCGGGATCCTACGAGCAGTACTTC. It codes for CSARDLTGLAGSYEQYF.

As concerns this clonotype: This could be a read error, since a much larger clone is one nucleotide away. This chain joins TRBV6-5 and TRBJ2-7; 9 nucleotides align to TRBD2. The CDR3 extends over 17 amino acids. Germline V gene lookup returns CDR1 MNHEY and CDR2 SVGAGI. For the CDR3, the DNA is TGTGCCGGCAGTTACTCTCTTAAGGTAGCGGGAGACAACGAGCAGTACTTC. It yields the protein CAGSYSLKVAGDNEQYF.

This clonotype was found many times. The chain combines TRBV24-1 with TRBJ1-1; 9 positions match TRBD1. CDR1 KGHDR and CDR2 SFDVKD come from the germline V gene. V trimming: 8 bases; J trimming: 2 bases; junction bases outside the gene matches: 14. This CDR3 has 17 residues. The CDR3 sequence: CATMAGRGQGGNTEAFF. CDR3 in DNA: TGTGCCACCATGGCCGGGAGGGGACAGGGTGGTAACACTGAAGCTTTCTTT.

On this clonotype itself: In this CDR3 the conserved last residue, phenylalanine or tryptophan, is missing, so a read error is likely. The rearrangement uses TRBV20-1 and TRBJ2-3, with TRBD2 matching 8 bases. The CDR3 loop spans 12 amino acids. Germline V gives CDR1 DFQATT, CDR2 SNEGSKA (reference sequence). V gave up 7 bases and J gave up 3 bases; unmatched junction bases: 3. CDR3 sequence (DNA): TGCAGTGGTGAGCGGGAGACAGATACGCAGTATCTT. As protein: CSGERETDTQYL.

This clonotype was detected ten times or more. The rearrangement links TRBV28 to TRBJ2-7, with D tentatively TRBD2 (5 bases). The V end was cut by 7 bases, the J end by 7 bases, with 23 bases between. Germline values: CDR1 MDHEN, CDR2 SYDVKM. The CDR3 runs 15 residues. CDR3 region: CASKVGGWQAGEQYF. CDR3 bases: TGTGCCAGCAAAGTGGGCGGGTGGCAGGCAGGTGAGCAGTACTTC.

This clonotype was observed many times. The chain carries TRBV7-2 and TRBJ2-7; D gene ambiguous. Germline V gene lookup returns CDR1 SGHTA and CDR2 FQGNSA. The V gene lost 1 base and the J gene lost 6 bases, with 10 bases spanning the gap. The CDR3 totals 13 residues. In nucleotides, the CDR3 is TGTGCCAGCAGCTTAGGACCCTCCGCCGAGCAGTACTTC. It encodes CASSLGPSAEQYF.

In its sample, this clonotype was seen once. A read error is possible here, since a much larger clone lies one base away. The chain employs TRBV12-3 or TRBV12-4 and TRBJ2-7; 10 nucleotides line up with TRBD2. CDR3 length equals 14 residues. The V and J ends lost 6 bases and 5 bases, in that order; junction bases with no gene match: 7. The CDR3 loop reads CASSSGLASDEQYF. The CDR3 bases are TGTGCCAGCAGCTCGGGACTAGCGAGTGACGAGCAGTACTTC.

This clonotype was picked up many times. The V gene is TRBV7-9, the J gene TRBJ2-7, with TRBD2 identical over 10 bases. This CDR3 comprises 15 residues. V shed 3 bases and J 4 bases; nucleotides not matched to a gene: 6. Germline V CDR1 and CDR2: SEHNR, FQNEAQ (reference sequence). In DNA form, the CDR3 reads TGTGCCAGCAGCTTTAGCACTAGCGGGACTTACGAGCAGTACTTC. This encodes CASSFSTSGTYEQYF.

Only a few counts were recorded for this clonotype. This rearrangement joins TRBV27 to TRBJ2-1; 8 bases fit TRBD1. The CDR3 contains 16 residues. CDR1 and CDR2 (germline): MNHEY, SMNVEV (reference sequence). V lost 0 bases to trimming and J lost 1 base; unmatched junction nucleotides: 2. The CDR3 DNA follows: TGTGCCAGCAGTTTATCCTGGACAGGGTCCTACAATGAGCAGTTCTTC. The encoded protein is CASSLSWTGSYNEQFF.

The chain is built from TRBV6-1 and TRBJ2-7, with 11 positions matching TRBD2. From germline, CDR1 is MNHNS and CDR2 SASEGT. The CDR3 totals 15 residues. Germline trimming cut 5 bases from V and 2 bases from J; bases unmatched to any gene: 5. For the CDR3, the DNA is TGTGCCAGCAGTAATTTAGCGGGGGGGGCCTACGAGCAGTACTTC. It is translated as CASSNLAGGAYEQYF.

This clonotype came up many times. This chain links TRBV28 with TRBJ1-5; unclear D gene. V lost 2 bases, J lost 3 bases, and 8 bases lay in between. CDR3 length equals 14 residues. Germline lookup yields CDR1 MDHEN and CDR2 SYDVKM. The DNA for the CDR3 is TGTGCCAGCAGTTTAAGGCAATTCAATCAGCCCCAGCATTTT. Its protein is CASSLRQFNQPQHF.

A single count supports this clonotype. The chain has TRBV6-4 and TRBJ2-3, with 9 bases that match TRBD2. This CDR3 is 14 amino acids long. The V and J ends lost 7 bases and 1 base, in that order; junction bases with no gene match: 3. Per germline, CDR1 MRHNA and CDR2 SNTAGT. DNA of the CDR3: TGTGCCAGCAAACGGACTAGCGGCACAGATACGCAGTATTTT. It codes for CASKRTSGTDTQYF.

The rearrangement links TRBV6-1 to TRBJ1-5, with unresolved D. CDR1 is MNHNS and CDR2 is SASEGT in the germline V gene. This CDR3 contains 13 residues. V was pared by 11 bases and J by 1 base, with 12 bases between. The DNA for the CDR3 is TGTGCCGCCCAGACGAGCAGCAATCAGCCCCAGCATTTT. This translates into CAAQTSSNQPQHF.

Ten or more counts support this clonotype. The rearrangement joins TRBV29-1 to TRBJ2-7; 7 nucleotides line up with TRBD1. The CDR3 covers 13 residues. V shed 6 bases and J 3 bases; nucleotides not matched to a gene: 8. Germline V gene data show CDR1 as SQVTM and CDR2 as ANQGSEA. The CDR3 region is CSVRDSGGYEQYF. In nucleotides, the CDR3 is TGCAGCGTCAGGGACAGCGGCGGCTACGAGCAGTACTTC.